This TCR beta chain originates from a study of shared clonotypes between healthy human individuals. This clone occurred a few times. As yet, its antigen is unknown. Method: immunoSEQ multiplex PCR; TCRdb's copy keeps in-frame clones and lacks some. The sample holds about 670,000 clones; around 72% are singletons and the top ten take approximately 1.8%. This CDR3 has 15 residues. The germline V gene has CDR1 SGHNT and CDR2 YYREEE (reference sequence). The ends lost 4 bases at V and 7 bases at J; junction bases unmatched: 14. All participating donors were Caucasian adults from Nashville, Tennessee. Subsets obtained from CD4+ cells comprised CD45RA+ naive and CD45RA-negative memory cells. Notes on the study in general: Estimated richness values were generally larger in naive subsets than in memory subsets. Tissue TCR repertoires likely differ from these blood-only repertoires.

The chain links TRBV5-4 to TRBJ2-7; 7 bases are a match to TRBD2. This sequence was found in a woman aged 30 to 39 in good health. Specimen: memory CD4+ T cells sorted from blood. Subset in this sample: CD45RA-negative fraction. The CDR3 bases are TGTGCCAGCAGCCCCCAAGGCGGGAGCTCGCGAGAGCAGTACTTC. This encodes CASSPQGGSSREQYF.